The sequence of this T cell receptor (beta chain) was determined in a study of beta chain features in type 1 diabetes. Findings of the study overall: A moderate, significant TCRB CDR3 shortening appeared in type 1 diabetes across four CD4+ subsets. At VDJ recombination sites, type 1 diabetes patients had fewer insertions and more deleted nucleotides. Comparison showed that naive, central memory and Treg TCRB repertoires appeared more similar among patients than among healthy donors.

Remarks on this clone: The antigen is not known.

The investigators reverse transcribed all of the isolated RNA, so they sequenced expressed TCRB transcripts. Profiling relied on immunoSEQ multiplex PCR, and the TCRdb table lists in-frame clones only, not all of them. The repertoire includes 150,000 or so clones, about a tenth of them detected once, and around 0.63% sits in the top ten. Trimming cost V 8 bases and J 0 bases, with 6 bases left between them. The CDR3 sequence is 12 residues long. Germline V gene lookup returns CDR1 SGHTA and CDR2 FQGNSA. Sorting of CD4+ naive, central memory, regulatory and stem cell-like memory cells was performed via CD45RO/CCR7/CD25/CD127/CD95/CD27.

Sequenced: central memory CD4+ T cells from blood. The receptor comes from a man aged 18 to 29 in good health. The V and J genes are TRBV7-2 and TRBJ2-3; tentative D call: TRBD2 (6 bases). The chain's CDR3 is CASRGSTDTQYF. In nucleotides, the CDR3 is TGTGCCAGCCGGGGGAGCACAGATACGCAGTATTTT.